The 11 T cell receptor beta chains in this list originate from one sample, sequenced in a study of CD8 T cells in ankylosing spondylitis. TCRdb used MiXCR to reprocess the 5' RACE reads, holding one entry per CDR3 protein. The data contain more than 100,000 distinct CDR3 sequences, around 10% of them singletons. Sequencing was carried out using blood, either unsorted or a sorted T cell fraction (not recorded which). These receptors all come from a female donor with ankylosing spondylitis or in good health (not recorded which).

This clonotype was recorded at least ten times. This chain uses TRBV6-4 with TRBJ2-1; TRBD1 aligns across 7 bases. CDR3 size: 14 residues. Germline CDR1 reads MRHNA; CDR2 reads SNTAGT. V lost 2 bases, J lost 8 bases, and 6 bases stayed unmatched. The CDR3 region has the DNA TGTGCCAGCAGTGACAGACAGGGAAGCGATGAGCAGTTCTTC. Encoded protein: CASSDRQGSDEQFF.

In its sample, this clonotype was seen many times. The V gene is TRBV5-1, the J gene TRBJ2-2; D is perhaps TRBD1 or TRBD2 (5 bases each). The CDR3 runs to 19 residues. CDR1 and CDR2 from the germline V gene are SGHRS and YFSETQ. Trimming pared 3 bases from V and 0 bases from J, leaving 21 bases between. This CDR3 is CASSWAGTAARPNTGELFF. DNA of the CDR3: TGCGCCAGCAGCTGGGCCGGGACGGCAGCACGGCCGAACACCGGGGAGCTGTTTTTT. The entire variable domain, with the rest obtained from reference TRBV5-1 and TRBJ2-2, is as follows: KAGVTQTPRYLIKTRGQQVTLSCSPISGHRSVSWYQQTPGQGLQFLFEYFSETQRNKGNFPGRFSGRQFSNSRSEMNVSTLELGDSALYLCASSWAGTAARPNTGELFFGEGSRLTVL.

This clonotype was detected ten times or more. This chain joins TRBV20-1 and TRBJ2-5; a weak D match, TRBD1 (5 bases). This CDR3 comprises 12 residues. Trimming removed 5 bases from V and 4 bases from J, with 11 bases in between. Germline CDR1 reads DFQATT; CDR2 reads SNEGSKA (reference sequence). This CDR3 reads CSAGAYGETQYF. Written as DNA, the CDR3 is TGCAGTGCTGGGGCTTACGGAGAGACCCAGTACTTC.

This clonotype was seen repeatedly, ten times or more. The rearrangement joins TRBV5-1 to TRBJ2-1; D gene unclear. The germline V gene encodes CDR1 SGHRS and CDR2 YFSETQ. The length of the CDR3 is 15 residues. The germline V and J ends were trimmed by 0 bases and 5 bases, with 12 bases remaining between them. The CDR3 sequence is CASSLEVQPNNEQFF. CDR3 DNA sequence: TGCGCCAGCAGCTTGGAAGTACAGCCAAACAATGAGCAGTTCTTC. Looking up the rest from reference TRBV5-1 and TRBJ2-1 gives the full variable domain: KAGVTQTPRYLIKTRGQQVTLSCSPISGHRSVSWYQQTPGQGLQFLFEYFSETQRNKGNFPGRFSGRQFSNSRSEMNVSTLELGDSALYLCASSLEVQPNNEQFFGPGTRLTVL.

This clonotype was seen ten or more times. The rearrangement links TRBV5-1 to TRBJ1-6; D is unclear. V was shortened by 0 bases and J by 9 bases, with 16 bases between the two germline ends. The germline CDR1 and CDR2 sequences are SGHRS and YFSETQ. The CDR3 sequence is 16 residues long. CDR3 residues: CASSLEPGGGTSPLHF. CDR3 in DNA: TGCGCCAGCAGCTTGGAGCCTGGAGGAGGCACTTCACCCCTCCACTTT.

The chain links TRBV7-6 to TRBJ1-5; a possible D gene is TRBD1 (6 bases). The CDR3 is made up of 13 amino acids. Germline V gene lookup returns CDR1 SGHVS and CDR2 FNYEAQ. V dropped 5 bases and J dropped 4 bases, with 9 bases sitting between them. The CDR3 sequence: CASSPGVNQPQHF. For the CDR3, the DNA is TGTGCCAGCAGCCCAGGGGTAAATCAGCCCCAGCATTTT.

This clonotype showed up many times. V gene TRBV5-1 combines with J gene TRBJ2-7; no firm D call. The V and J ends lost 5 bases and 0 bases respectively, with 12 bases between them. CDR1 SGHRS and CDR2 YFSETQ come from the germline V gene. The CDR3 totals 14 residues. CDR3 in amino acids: CASRMDGNSYEQYF. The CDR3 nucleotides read TGCGCCAGCAGGATGGACGGCAACTCCTACGAGCAGTACTTC.

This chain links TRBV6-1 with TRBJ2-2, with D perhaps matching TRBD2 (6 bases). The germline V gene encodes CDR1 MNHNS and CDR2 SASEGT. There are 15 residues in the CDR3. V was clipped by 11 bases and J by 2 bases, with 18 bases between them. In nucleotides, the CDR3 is TGTGCCTCAAACCCCCAGCGGGCTAACACCGGGGAGCTGTTTTTT. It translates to CASNPQRANTGELFF.

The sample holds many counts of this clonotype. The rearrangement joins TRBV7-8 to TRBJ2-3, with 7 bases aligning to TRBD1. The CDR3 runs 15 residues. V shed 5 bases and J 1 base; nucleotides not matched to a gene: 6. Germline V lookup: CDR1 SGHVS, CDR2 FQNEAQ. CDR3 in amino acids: CASSHDRVRTDTQYF. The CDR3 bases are TGTGCCAGCAGCCATGACAGGGTACGCACAGATACGCAGTATTTT.

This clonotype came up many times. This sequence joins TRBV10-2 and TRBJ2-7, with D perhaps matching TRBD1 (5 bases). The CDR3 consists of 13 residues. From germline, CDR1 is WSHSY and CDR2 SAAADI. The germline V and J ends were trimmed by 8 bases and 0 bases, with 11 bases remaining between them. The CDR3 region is CASAGIDSYEQYF. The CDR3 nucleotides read TGCGCCAGCGCAGGGATAGACTCCTACGAGCAGTACTTC.

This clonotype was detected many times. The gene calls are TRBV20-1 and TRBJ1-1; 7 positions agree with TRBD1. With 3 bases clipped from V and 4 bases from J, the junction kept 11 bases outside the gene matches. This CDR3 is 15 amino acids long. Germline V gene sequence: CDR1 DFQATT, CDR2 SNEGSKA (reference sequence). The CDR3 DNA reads TGCAGTGCTAGGTTAGACAGGGACGGCCGCACTGAAGCTTTCTTT. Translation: CSARLDRDGRTEAFF.